A selection of T cell receptor beta chains follows, all from one sample in a study of early T cells in non-severe SARS-CoV-2 infection. MiXCR, run by TCRdb on the 5' RACE reads, gives a single entry per CDR3 protein. The table shows 26,000 or so distinct CDR3 sequences, with approximately 4% occurring only once. Sequencing was carried out using whole blood. The receptors here all came from an adult who was a healthcare worker with PCR-confirmed SARS-CoV-2 infection or an uninfected control (not recorded which). The CDR3 runs from the conserved cysteine through the conserved F or W. The D gene is left open where the match is weak. The size field is filled for only some rows; it gives once, few, many or a size class.

j_gene: TRBJ2-1
v_gene: TRBV19
d_gene: -
abundance: many
CDR3aa: CASSTRELPYNEQFF
CDR3nt: TGTGCCAGTAGTACCCGGGAGTTGCCCTACAATGAGCAGTTCTTC

j_gene: TRBJ2-2
v_gene: TRBV19
d_gene: TRBD2
abundance: few
CDR3aa: CASSSPSGYTGELFF
CDR3nt: TGTGCCAGTAGTTCGCCTAGCGGTTACACCGGGGAGCTGTTTTTT

j_gene: TRBJ2-2
v_gene: TRBV7-8
d_gene: TRBD2
abundance: large
CDR3aa: CASSWTSSTGELFF
CDR3nt: TGTGCCAGCAGCTGGACTAGCAGCACCGGGGAGCTGTTTTTT

j_gene: TRBJ2-3
v_gene: TRBV18
d_gene: -
abundance: many
CDR3aa: CASSPPVRSTDTQYF
CDR3nt: TGTGCCAGCTCACCACCAGTTCGGAGCACAGATACGCAGTATTTT

j_gene: TRBJ1-1
v_gene: TRBV20-1
d_gene: -
abundance: many
CDR3aa: CSARPETEAFF
CDR3nt: TGCAGTGCTAGACCGGAGACTGAAGCTTTCTTT

j_gene: TRBJ2-2
v_gene: TRBV5-1
d_gene: -
abundance: few
CDR3aa: CASSSLLVDGELFF
CDR3nt: TGCGCCAGCAGCTCCCTACTAGTTGACGGGGAGCTGTTTTTT

j_gene: TRBJ2-3
v_gene: TRBV30
d_gene: TRBD1
abundance: -
CDR3aa: CARQIQGAGTDTQYF
CDR3nt: TGTGCCCGCCAGATACAGGGGGCGGGTACAGATACGCAGTATTTT

j_gene: TRBJ1-3
v_gene: TRBV6-6
d_gene: -
abundance: many
CDR3aa: CASSSQGISGNTIYF
CDR3nt: TGTGCCAGCAGTTCACAGGGCATCTCTGGAAACACCATATATTTT

j_gene: TRBJ2-2
v_gene: TRBV2
d_gene: -
abundance: -
CDR3aa: CASSQSSPGELFF
CDR3nt: TGTGCCAGCAGTCAAAGTTCCCCCGGGGAGCTGTTTTTT

j_gene: TRBJ1-5
v_gene: TRBV7-2
d_gene: TRBD1
abundance: many
CDR3aa: CASSPQTGANQPQHF
CDR3nt: TGTGCCAGCAGCCCCCAGACAGGGGCCAATCAGCCCCAGCATTTT

j_gene: TRBJ1-1
v_gene: TRBV25-1
d_gene: -
abundance: many
CDR3aa: CASSEGTEAFF
CDR3nt: TGTGCCAGCAGTGAAGGGACTGAAGCTTTCTTT

j_gene: TRBJ2-3
v_gene: TRBV7-2
d_gene: -
abundance: -
CDR3aa: CASSYPGLTDTQYF
CDR3nt: TGTGCCAGCAGCTACCCGGGACTCACAGATACGCAGTATTTT

j_gene: TRBJ1-1
v_gene: TRBV12-3/TRBV12-4
d_gene: -
abundance: many
CDR3aa: CASSLSGRIGAFF
CDR3nt: TGTGCCAGCAGTTTGTCAGGTAGGATTGGAGCTTTCTTT

j_gene: TRBJ1-6
v_gene: TRBV7-8
d_gene: -
abundance: many
CDR3aa: CASSFNTNSPLHF
CDR3nt: TGTGCCAGCAGCTTTAACACCAATTCACCCCTCCACTTT

j_gene: TRBJ2-5
v_gene: TRBV20-1
d_gene: TRBD1
abundance: -
CDR3aa: CSASRLTGAGYF
CDR3nt: TGCAGTGCTAGTCGACTCACAGGGGCGGGGTACTTC

j_gene: TRBJ2-1
v_gene: TRBV2
d_gene: TRBD1
abundance: once
CDR3aa: CASRNGQGANEQFF
CDR3nt: TGTGCCAGCAGGAATGGACAGGGGGCGAATGAGCAGTTCTTC

j_gene: TRBJ2-5
v_gene: TRBV7-7
d_gene: TRBD1
abundance: many
CDR3aa: CASSRDRRETQYF
CDR3nt: TGTGCTAGCAGCAGGGACAGGAGAGAGACCCAGTACTTC

j_gene: TRBJ2-5
v_gene: TRBV19
d_gene: -
abundance: -
CDR3aa: CASSAIESKETQYF
CDR3nt: TGTGCCAGTAGTGCCATAGAGAGTAAAGAGACCCAGTACTTC

j_gene: TRBJ2-5
v_gene: TRBV2
d_gene: -
abundance: many
CDR3aa: CASSVNGPGETQYF
CDR3nt: TGTGCCAGCAGCGTCAACGGGCCGGGGGAGACCCAGTACTTC

j_gene: TRBJ2-3
v_gene: TRBV18
d_gene: -
abundance: few
CDR3aa: CASSPSRLGTDTQYF
CDR3nt: TGTGCCAGCTCACCATCACGTCTAGGCACAGATACGCAGTATTTT